The 9 T cell receptor beta chains below all came from one sample that was sequenced in a study of blood T cell repertoires in COVID-19. Only in-frame clones appear in the TCRdb table, and some are missing; sequencing was by immunoSEQ multiplex PCR. The repertoire has about 150,000 clones, roughly nine tenths of them found once; the top ten carry 3.5% to 5%. Specimen: peripheral blood. The receptors derive from a woman aged 55-69 years with active or convalescent COVID-19.

This rearrangement joins TRBV29-1 to TRBJ1-1; D remains ambiguous. Germline V CDR1 and CDR2: SQVTM, ANQGSEA. The CDR3 runs 13 residues. V was trimmed by 5 bases and J by 0 bases, leaving 10 bases between them. The CDR3 coding sequence is TGCAGCGTTAAAGGGCAAATGAACACTGAAGCTTTCTTT. It translates to CSVKGQMNTEAFF.

The V gene is TRBV2, the J gene TRBJ1-5; the D gene is possibly TRBD1 (5 bases). Germline V CDR1 and CDR2: SNHLY, FYNNEI. This CDR3 spans 12 amino acids. Trimming took 6 bases from V and 2 from J, leaving 5 bases between them. The CDR3 nucleotides are TGTGCCAGCAGAGGGGGCAATCAGCCCCAGCATTTT. Its translation is CASRGGNQPQHF.

The rearrangement links TRBV7-9 to TRBJ1-1, with D unresolved. Germline V CDR1 and CDR2: SEHNR, FQNEAQ (reference sequence). Trimming took 5 bases from V and 0 from J, leaving 7 bases between them. The CDR3 covers 13 residues. The chain's CDR3 is CASSQLVNTEAFF. CDR3 sequence (DNA): TGTGCCAGCAGCCAACTAGTGAACACTGAAGCTTTCTTT.

This chain links TRBV9 with TRBJ1-6; D might be TRBD1 (6 bases). Germline V gives CDR1 SGDLS, CDR2 YYNGEE. The germline V and J ends were trimmed by 5 bases and 8 bases, with 8 bases remaining between them. CDR3 size: 12 residues. CDR3: CASRAGDSPLHF. Written as DNA, the CDR3 is TGTGCCAGCAGGGCAGGGGATTCACCCCTCCACTTT.

The chain is built from TRBV19 and TRBJ2-7, with D perhaps matching TRBD1 (5 bases). Germline V gives CDR1 LNHDA, CDR2 SQIVND (reference sequence). V was cut by 4 bases and J by 1 base, with 8 bases left in between. The length of the CDR3 is 13 residues. The CDR3, as DNA: TGTGCCAGTAGTACGGACACATCCTACGAGCAGTACTTC. It is translated as CASSTDTSYEQYF.

This chain connects TRBV3-1 (or the pseudogene TRBV3-2) to TRBJ2-1, with 10 nucleotides matching TRBD2. The CDR3 has 14 residues. Germline CDR1 LGHDT, CDR2 YNNKEL (reference sequence). J lost 5 bases, V lost 6 bases, and 4 bases had no gene match. CDR3: CASSRTSGNNEQFF. The CDR3 nucleotides read TGTGCCAGCAGTCGGACTAGCGGTAACAATGAGCAGTTCTTC.

V is TRBV10-3 and J is TRBJ1-1; TRBD1 aligns across 10 bases. The germline V gene has CDR1 ENHRY and CDR2 SYGVKD. V trimming: 3 bases; J trimming: 4 bases; junction bases outside the gene matches: 5. The CDR3 length is 15 residues. The CDR3 reads CAISEGGQGGTEAFF. The CDR3, as DNA: TGTGCCATCAGTGAAGGAGGACAGGGGGGCACTGAAGCTTTCTTT.

The chain joins TRBV6-2 or TRBV6-3 to TRBJ1-1; 8 bases map to TRBD1. Germline CDR1 and CDR2: MNHEY and SVGEGT. The CDR3 runs to 14 residues. V was clipped by 2 bases and J by 10 bases; unmatched bases: 9. CDR3 coding DNA: TGTGCCAGCAGTTACACTGGGACAGGCGGGCGAGCTTTCTTT. This sequence encodes CASSYTGTGGRAFF.

The chain combines TRBV19 with TRBJ2-7, with TRBD1 as a possible D gene (5 bases). CDR3 size: 15 residues. V was pared by 9 bases and J by 0 bases, with 18 bases between. CDR1 is LNHDA, CDR2 SQIVND, per germline (reference sequence). The CDR3 loop reads CASNSGWGNSYEQYF. CDR3 bases: TGTGCCAGCAACTCAGGGTGGGGAAACTCCTACGAGCAGTACTTC.